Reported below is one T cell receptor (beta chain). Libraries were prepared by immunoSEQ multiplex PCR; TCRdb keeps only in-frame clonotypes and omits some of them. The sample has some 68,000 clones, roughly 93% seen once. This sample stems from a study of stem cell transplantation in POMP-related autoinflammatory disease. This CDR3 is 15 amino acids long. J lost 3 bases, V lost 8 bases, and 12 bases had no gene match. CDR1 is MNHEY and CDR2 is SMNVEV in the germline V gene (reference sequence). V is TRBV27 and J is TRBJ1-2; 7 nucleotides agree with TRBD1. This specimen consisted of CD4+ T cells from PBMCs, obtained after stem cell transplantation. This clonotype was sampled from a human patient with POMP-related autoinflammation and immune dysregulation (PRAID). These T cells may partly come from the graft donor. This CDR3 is CASPTRQGSDYGYTF. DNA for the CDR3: TGTGCCAGCCCCACGAGACAGGGATCGGACTATGGCTACACCTTC.